The present TCR beta chain was sequenced within a study of cytomegalovirus exposure and HLA in healthy donors. This clone came up a few times. The PCR contained 60 Vbeta and 13 Jbeta primers. Profiling relied on immunoSEQ multiplex PCR, and the TCRdb table lists in-frame clones only, not all of them. Here the sample spans about 230,000 clones, roughly 84% being singletons. CDR1 is SGHRS, CDR2 YFSETQ, per germline. Between the trimmed V and J ends, which lost 5 bases and 0 bases, there was a span of 14 bases. The CDR3 consists of 15 residues. What was sequenced was PBMCs. The chain carries TRBV5-1 and TRBJ1-1; D remains unclear. The origin of this receptor is a girl aged 2 to 10 in good health and CMV-seronegative. Written as DNA, the CDR3 is TGCGCCAGCAGGAGCGGAGGCTGGTTGAACACTGAAGCTTTCTTT. This encodes CASRSGGWLNTEAFF.